In its sample, the clone carrying this T cell receptor (beta chain) was seen a few times. Its antigen is not known. The CDR3 spans 17 residues. V shed 4 bases and J shed 2 bases, with 19 bases lying between them. Germline values: CDR1 SGHRS, CDR2 YFSETQ. These data belong to a study of T cells after yellow fever vaccination. Study background: SMART-Seq v4 Ultra Low Input handled preparation of low-cell-number fractions.

TCRdb passed the 5' RACE reads through MiXCR, listing each CDR3 protein once. This table holds some 320,000 distinct CDR3 sequences, roughly 3.9% found once. Findings and caveats of the study: There was a possibility that FACS-sorted repertoires contained abundant clonotypes contaminating from the bulk population. Faster peaking, at day 5 versus 15, marked a secondary response that was weaker. There was a small share of clonotypes that showed up in both the CD4 and CD8 compartments.

The source is a man aged 18 to 29 who received the YFV17D yellow fever vaccine. The V and J genes are TRBV5-1 and TRBJ1-3, with D possibly matching TRBD1 (5 bases). The source was PBMCs, collected 5 days after the yellow fever booster vaccination. The CDR3 region is CASSPQPQGRAGNTIYF. Here the CDR3 DNA reads TGCGCCAGCAGCCCACAACCGCAGGGTAGAGCTGGAAACACCATATATTTT.